The 26 T cell receptor beta chains reported below all come from one sample, sequenced in a study of blood T cell repertoires in COVID-19. Profiling relied on immunoSEQ multiplex PCR, and the TCRdb table lists in-frame clones only, not all of them. The data hold around 100,000 clones, with approximately 91% observed a single time. What was sequenced was peripheral blood. The source is a woman in her sixties or seventies with acute or convalescent COVID-19.

This chain uses TRBV9 with TRBJ1-2; tentative D call: TRBD1 (6 bases). The CDR3 has 14 amino acids. Trimming stripped 4 bases from V and 4 bases from J, with 14 bases between. Germline V gene sequence: CDR1 SGDLS, CDR2 YYNGEE. CDR3 region: CASSPDRQVYGYTF. In DNA form, the CDR3 reads TGTGCCAGCAGCCCAGATCGACAGGTCTATGGCTACACCTTC.

This sequence joins TRBV11-3 and TRBJ2-1; TRBD2 matches 7 bases. Unmatched junction bases numbered 12, after V lost 5 bases and J lost 8 bases. Germline CDR1 is SGHNT and CDR2 is YENEEA. The CDR3 has 15 residues. The CDR3 sequence is CASSPAPGGSDEQFF. The CDR3 coding sequence is TGTGCCAGCAGCCCAGCTCCCGGCGGGAGTGATGAGCAGTTCTTC.

The chain couples TRBV28 to TRBJ2-4; D call uncertain. Trimming left V 6 bases short and J 2 bases short, with 11 bases between. The germline gives CDR1 MDHEN, CDR2 SYDVKM. This CDR3 contains 14 residues. CDR3 amino acids: CASRSSWPKNIQYF. CDR3 in DNA: TGTGCCAGCAGATCCAGTTGGCCCAAAAACATTCAGTACTTC.

The rearrangement links TRBV15 to TRBJ2-2; D gene ambiguous. V was clipped by 1 base and J by 2 bases, with 8 bases between them. This CDR3 is 15 amino acids long. Germline V CDR1 and CDR2: LNHNV, YYDKDF (reference sequence). CDR3 in amino acids: CATSRGGPNTGELFF. The DNA for the CDR3 is TGTGCCACCAGCAGAGGCGGCCCTAACACCGGGGAGCTGTTTTTT.

This chain connects TRBV2 to TRBJ1-3; D gene ambiguous. The CDR3 consists of 13 residues. With 8 bases removed from V and 4 bases from J, the gap between germline ends came to 12 bases. The germline V gene encodes CDR1 SNHLY and CDR2 FYNNEI. CDR3 sequence reads: CASRVDLGNTIYF. DNA of the CDR3: TGTGCCAGCCGAGTTGATCTAGGAAACACCATATATTTT.

V and J are TRBV28 and TRBJ1-6; D call uncertain. The length of the CDR3 is 13 residues. V lost 7 bases, J lost 7 bases, and 11 bases lay in between. CDR1 MDHEN and CDR2 SYDVKM come from the germline V gene. Here the CDR3 DNA reads TGTGCCAGCAACTCGGGGTTCAATTCACCCCTCCACTTT. It yields the protein CASNSGFNSPLHF.

The chain employs TRBV2 and TRBJ2-5; D gene ambiguous. V lost 3 bases to trimming and J lost 3 bases, with 11 bases between them. Germline V gives CDR1 SNHLY, CDR2 FYNNEI. The CDR3 sequence is 14 residues long. The CDR3 DNA reads as TGTGCCAGCAGTGAGCGATGGAGCGAAGAGACCCAGTACTTC. Translating it yields CASSERWSEETQYF.

CDR3 region: CASGRSGVREKLFF. CDR3 bases: TGTGCTAGTGGCCGATCCGGGGTCCGTGAAAAACTGTTTTTT. This chain connects TRBV12-5 to TRBJ1-4, with D uncertain. V was pared by 6 bases and J by 7 bases, with 15 bases between. There are 14 residues in the CDR3. Germline-derived CDR1 and CDR2 are LGHNT and FRNRAP.

The chain carries TRBV5-1 and TRBJ2-1, with TRBD2 matching 12 bases. Germline CDR1 is SGHRS and CDR2 is YFSETQ. The ends lost 4 bases at V and 2 bases at J; junction bases unmatched: 4. The CDR3 spans 16 residues. The DNA of the CDR3 is TGCGCCAGCAGCCCATGGACTAGCGGGACCTACAATGAGCAGTTCTTC. This encodes CASSPWTSGTYNEQFF.

The chain employs TRBV30 and TRBJ1-1; TRBD1 might be the D (5 bases). From germline, CDR1 is GTSNPN and CDR2 SVGIG (reference sequence). The V gene lost 2 bases and the J gene lost 1 base, with 11 bases spanning the gap. The CDR3 runs 14 residues. The CDR3: CAWSRAGPNTEAFF. CDR3 nucleotide sequence: TGTGCCTGGAGTCGGGCGGGGCCGAACACTGAAGCTTTCTTT.

The chain combines TRBV11-3 with TRBJ1-3, with TRBD1 as a possible D gene (5 bases). Germline V gives CDR1 SGHNT, CDR2 YENEEA. With 5 bases removed from V and 0 bases from J, the gap between germline ends came to 14 bases. The CDR3 contains 16 residues. The CDR3 region has the DNA TGTGCCAGCAGCCTCGGTCAGGGTCTCTCTGGAAACACCATATATTTT. It translates to CASSLGQGLSGNTIYF.

The V call is TRBV30, the J call TRBJ1-6; D may be TRBD1 (5 bases). The V and J ends lost 3 bases and 0 bases respectively, with 18 bases between them. CDR3 length: 18 residues. Germline lookup yields CDR1 GTSNPN and CDR2 SVGIG (reference sequence). In DNA, the CDR3 is TGTGCCTGGAGCTGGGGCCTTCCCCTTAGCTCCTATAATTCACCCCTCCACTTT. It specifies CAWSWGLPLSSYNSPLHF.

V gene TRBV6-2 or TRBV6-3 combines with J gene TRBJ1-1; a possible D gene is TRBD1 (5 bases). This CDR3 comprises 14 residues. V dropped 2 bases and J dropped 0 bases, with 7 bases sitting between them. Germline loops: CDR1 MNHEY, CDR2 SVGEGT. CDR3 amino acids: CASSYPTVNTEAFF. CDR3 coding DNA: TGTGCCAGCAGTTACCCGACAGTGAACACTGAAGCTTTCTTT.

The rearrangement uses TRBV19 and TRBJ1-2; 8 bases are shared with TRBD1. Germline CDR1 and CDR2: LNHDA and SQIVND (reference sequence). The CDR3 is 14 residues long. With V trimmed by 10 bases and J by 1 base, 8 bases remained unmatched. In DNA form, the CDR3 reads TGTGCCACCGCCGGGACAGGAGTTAACTATGGCTACACCTTC. As protein: CATAGTGVNYGYTF.

The genes are TRBV11-2 and TRBJ2-1; 7 bases line up with TRBD2. Germline V gene sequence: CDR1 SGHAT, CDR2 FQNNGV. The CDR3 contains 14 residues. V was clipped by 4 bases and J by 10 bases; unmatched bases: 10. DNA for the CDR3: TGTGCCAGCAGCTCGTCATTCACTAGCGTGGAGCAGTTCTTC. This gives the protein CASSSSFTSVEQFF. Supplemented by reference TRBV11-2 and TRBJ2-1, the full variable domain reads EAGVAQSPRYKIIEKRQSVAFWCNPISGHATLYWYQQILGQGPKLLIQFQNNGVVDDSQLPKDRFSAERLKGVDSTLKIQPAKLEDSAVYLCASSSSFTSVEQFFGPGTRLTVL.

This chain joins TRBV14 and TRBJ1-4; D is unclear. Germline V gives CDR1 SGHDN, CDR2 FVKESK. V lost 6 bases and J lost 8, with 16 bases in between. CDR3 length equals 14 residues. CDR3 sequence (DNA): TGTGCCAGCAGTAGGTTCGGGGTCGTGGAAAAACTGTTTTTT. Translation gives CASSRFGVVEKLFF.

CDR3 protein: CASSTRSGQGGKPQHF. For the CDR3, the DNA is TGTGCCAGTAGTACCCGATCAGGGCAGGGGGGTAAGCCCCAGCATTTT. The rearrangement links TRBV19 to TRBJ1-5, with 7 bases identical to TRBD1. With V trimmed by 4 bases and J by 8 bases, 14 bases remained unmatched. This CDR3 contains 16 residues. Germline loops: CDR1 LNHDA, CDR2 SQIVND (reference sequence).

The chain couples TRBV27 to TRBJ2-1; 13 nucleotides line up with TRBD2. V shed 6 bases and J 3 bases; nucleotides not matched to a gene: 8. The germline V gene has CDR1 MNHEY and CDR2 SMNVEV (reference sequence). The length of the CDR3 is 17 residues. The CDR3 loop reads CASSPRLAGGVYNEQFF. CDR3 sequence (DNA): TGTGCCAGCAGCCCTCGACTAGCGGGAGGAGTCTACAATGAGCAGTTCTTC.

The chain employs TRBV27 and TRBJ1-5, with D maybe TRBD1 (5 bases). The V end lost 3 bases, the J end lost 6 bases, and 18 bases lay between the germline ends. The CDR3 totals 16 residues. The germline CDR1 and CDR2 sequences are MNHEY and SMNVEV (reference sequence). For the CDR3, the DNA is TGTGCCAGCAGTTTTGGCCCGGGGGGGTTGAGTCAGCCCCAGCATTTT. It yields the protein CASSFGPGGLSQPQHF.

This chain links TRBV5-1 with TRBJ1-1; 7 nucleotides align to TRBD1. Looked up from germline, CDR1 is SGHRS and CDR2 is YFSETQ. Trimming removed 4 bases from V and 3 bases from J; junction bases left unmatched: 6. CDR3 size: 14 residues. The CDR3 region is CASSPGQDHTEAFF. Here the CDR3 DNA reads TGCGCCAGCAGCCCTGGACAGGACCACACTGAAGCTTTCTTT. Looking up the rest from reference TRBV5-1 and TRBJ1-1 gives the full variable domain: KAGVTQTPRYLIKTRGQQVTLSCSPISGHRSVSWYQQTPGQGLQFLFEYFSETQRNKGNFPGRFSGRQFSNSRSEMNVSTLELGDSALYLCASSPGQDHTEAFFGQGTRLTVV.

The CDR3 sequence: CASSVAPQGSSEKLFF. CDR3 nucleotides: TGTGCCAGCAGCGTAGCCCCACAGGGTAGTAGTGAAAAACTGTTTTTT. The rearrangement uses TRBV9 and TRBJ1-4, with D perhaps matching TRBD1 (6 bases). Trimming cost V 0 bases and J 7 bases, with 16 bases left between them. This CDR3 has 16 residues. Germline CDR1 SGDLS, CDR2 YYNGEE.

The rearrangement links TRBV3-1 (or the pseudogene TRBV3-2) to TRBJ1-4; D perhaps matches TRBD1 (5 bases). This CDR3 has 13 residues. Trimming stripped 2 bases from V and 8 bases from J, with 9 bases between. Germline CDR1 is LGHDT and CDR2 is YNNKEL (reference sequence). The chain's CDR3 is CASSQQQGEKLFF. The CDR3 DNA is TGTGCCAGCAGCCAACAGCAGGGAGAAAAACTGTTTTTT.

The genes are TRBV29-1 and TRBJ1-1; 7 nucleotides match TRBD1. CDR3 size: 14 residues. CDR1 SQVTM and CDR2 ANQGSEA come from the germline V gene. V was pared by 5 bases and J by 1 base, with 7 bases of the junction left unmatched. Here the CDR3 DNA reads TGCAGCGTTCGACAGGGTTGGGGGAACACTGAAGCTTTCTTT. As protein: CSVRQGWGNTEAFF. The full variable domain, with the rest looked up from reference TRBV29-1 and TRBJ1-1, is SAVISQKPSRDICQRGTSLTIQCQVDSQVTMMFWYRQQPGQSLTLIATANQGSEATYESGFVIDKFPISRPNLTFSTLTVSNMSPEDSSIYLCSVRQGWGNTEAFFGQGTRLTVV.

The chain links TRBV6-5 to TRBJ2-1; 7 bases fit TRBD1. The V and J ends lost 6 bases and 0 bases, in that order; junction bases with no gene match: 5. The germline CDR1 and CDR2 sequences are MNHEY and SVGAGI. The CDR3 has 15 amino acids. DNA of the CDR3: TGTGCCAGCAGCCGAGGGACAGACTCCTACAATGAGCAGTTCTTC. Amino acids: CASSRGTDSYNEQFF.

Worth noting for this clone: The junction and the germline gene differ at one end; a read error may be behind it. The rearrangement uses TRBV24-1 and TRBJ2-5; D gene uncertain. CDR3 size: 13 residues. The germline V gene has CDR1 KGHDR and CDR2 SFDVKD. CDR3 loop: CATSAGVGETQYF. The CDR3 DNA is TGTGCCACTAGTGCCGGAGTGGGAGAGACCCAGTACTTC.

The chain joins TRBV10-3 to TRBJ1-2; TRBD1 agrees at 9 bases. The germline V gene encodes CDR1 ENHRY and CDR2 SYGVKD. The CDR3 runs 15 residues. The V gene end was trimmed by 0 bases and the J gene end by 7 bases; junction bases not matched to a gene: 6. CDR3 residues: CAISESPGTGSGYTF. The CDR3 DNA follows: TGTGCCATCAGTGAGTCCCCTGGGACAGGGAGTGGCTACACCTTC.